This TCR beta chain was recovered during a study of OX40 agonist ivuxolimab in advanced cancers. Study overall: The study gave patients intravenous ivuxolimab at 0.01 to 10 mg/kg every 2 weeks. Overall study results and limits: Among the lowest levels of clonal expansion were found in partial responders at 0.1-3.0 mg/kg.

As regards this clone: Its antigen is not known.

Germline V lookup: CDR1 GTSNPN, CDR2 SVGIG (reference sequence). The CDR3 loop spans 15 amino acids. Trimming removed 2 bases at V and 1 base at J, with 13 bases between. Profiled with immunoSEQ multiplex PCR; TCRdb holds only in-frame clones, not every one. The table includes roughly 32,000 clones, 65% to 80% detected once. This TCR was sampled from an adult with an advanced solid tumor such as melanoma, head and neck, liver or kidney cancer. V usage is TRBV30 and J usage is TRBJ2-3; D possibly corresponds to TRBD2 (5 bases). The specimen comprised CD4+ or CD8+ T cells sorted from blood, sampled in a trial of the OX40 agonist ivuxolimab. DNA of the CDR3: TGTGCCTGGAGTACCTCGGGGTGGGGCACAGATACGCAGTATTTT. It is translated as CAWSTSGWGTDTQYF.